The entry below gives a single T cell receptor (beta chain) sequence along with its context. The antigen is undetermined. The data are from a study of cytomegalovirus exposure and HLA in healthy donors. CDR3 size: 14 residues. The trim removed 0 bases at V and 4 bases at J, leaving 4 bases unmatched. In germline, CDR1 is SGHNT, CDR2 YYREEE (reference sequence). Overall study findings and caveats: Most TCR sequences showed up rarely, but some public TCRs showed up in many donors. TCR beta chains numbering 150 to 200 were designated cytomegalovirus-associated. A subsequent analysis found that TCR clusters from the first cohort also tended to co-occur in the 90 to 150 validation repertoires, with less than 95% of cluster scores above 0. Cytomegalovirus status was reportedly diagnosed by the classifier with high sensitivity and specificity.

Sequenced by immunoSEQ multiplex PCR; TCRdb stores in-frame clones only, minus some. The data hold roughly 260,000 clones, with 90% observed a single time. The sequence derives from a woman younger than 30 in good health and CMV-seronegative. The sequenced material came from PBMCs. The rearrangement uses TRBV5-4 and TRBJ2-7; 7 positions match TRBD2. CDR3 sequence reads: CASSLAGGGYEQYV. The DNA for the CDR3 is TGTGCCAGCAGCTTGGCCGGGGGAGGGTACGAGCAGTACGTC.